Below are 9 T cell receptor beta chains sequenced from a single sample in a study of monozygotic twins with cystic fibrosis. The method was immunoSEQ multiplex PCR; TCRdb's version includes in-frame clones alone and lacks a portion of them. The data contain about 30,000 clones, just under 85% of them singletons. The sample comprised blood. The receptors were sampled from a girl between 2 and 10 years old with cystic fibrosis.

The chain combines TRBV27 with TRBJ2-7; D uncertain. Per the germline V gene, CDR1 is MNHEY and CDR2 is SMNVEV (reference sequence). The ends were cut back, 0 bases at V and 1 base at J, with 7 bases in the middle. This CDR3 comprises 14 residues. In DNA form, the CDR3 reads TGTGCCAGCAGTTTATCGTCGGAGTCCTACGAGCAGTACTTC. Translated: CASSLSSESYEQYF.

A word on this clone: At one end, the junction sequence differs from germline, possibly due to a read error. The CDR3 region is CASSPPGHSSRGDF. DNA of the CDR3: TGTGCCAGCAGCCCACCGGGACACTCAAGCCGGGGGGACTTC. The chain employs TRBV7-9 and TRBJ2-7; D is perhaps TRBD2 (7 bases). The CDR3 totals 14 residues. The V gene's germline CDR1 is SEHNR and CDR2 FQNEAQ (reference sequence).

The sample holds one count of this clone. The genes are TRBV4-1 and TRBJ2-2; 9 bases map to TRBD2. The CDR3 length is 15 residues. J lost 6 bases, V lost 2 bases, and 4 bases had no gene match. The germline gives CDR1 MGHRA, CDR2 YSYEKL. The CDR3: CASSQPAGGAGELFF. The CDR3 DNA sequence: TGCGCCAGCAGCCAACCAGCGGGAGGCGCCGGGGAGCTGTTTTTT.

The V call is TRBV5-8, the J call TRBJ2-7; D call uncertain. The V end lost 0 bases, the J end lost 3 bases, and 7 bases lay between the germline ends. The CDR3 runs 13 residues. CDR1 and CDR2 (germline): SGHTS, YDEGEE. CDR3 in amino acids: CASSLGRNYEQYF. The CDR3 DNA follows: TGTGCCAGCAGCTTGGGACGGAACTACGAGCAGTACTTC.

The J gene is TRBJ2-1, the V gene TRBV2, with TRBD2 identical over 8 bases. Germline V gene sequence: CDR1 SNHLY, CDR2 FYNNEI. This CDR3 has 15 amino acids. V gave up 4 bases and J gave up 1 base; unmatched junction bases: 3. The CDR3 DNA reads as TGTGCCAGCAGTGGACGACTAGCGTCCTACAATGAGCAGTTCTTC. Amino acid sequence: CASSGRLASYNEQFF.

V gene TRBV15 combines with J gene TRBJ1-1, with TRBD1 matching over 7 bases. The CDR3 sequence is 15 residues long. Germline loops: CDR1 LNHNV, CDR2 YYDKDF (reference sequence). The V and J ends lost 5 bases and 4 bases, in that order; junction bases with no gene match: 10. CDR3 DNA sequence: TGTGCCACCAGCGGATCCTACAGGGGAGGCACTGAAGCTTTCTTT. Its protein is CATSGSYRGGTEAFF.

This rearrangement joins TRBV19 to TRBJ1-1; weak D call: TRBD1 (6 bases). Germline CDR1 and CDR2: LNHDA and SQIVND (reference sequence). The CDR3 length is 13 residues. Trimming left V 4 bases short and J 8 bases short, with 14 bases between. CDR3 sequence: CASSTTGYPEAFF. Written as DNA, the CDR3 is TGTGCCAGTAGTACCACAGGGTATCCCGAAGCTTTCTTT. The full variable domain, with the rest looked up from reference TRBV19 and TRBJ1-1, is DGGITQSPKYLFRKEGQNVTLSCEQNLNHDAMYWYRQDPGQGLRLIYYSQIVNDFQKGDIAEGYSVSREKKESFPLTVTSAQKNPTAFYLCASSTTGYPEAFFGQGTRLTVV.

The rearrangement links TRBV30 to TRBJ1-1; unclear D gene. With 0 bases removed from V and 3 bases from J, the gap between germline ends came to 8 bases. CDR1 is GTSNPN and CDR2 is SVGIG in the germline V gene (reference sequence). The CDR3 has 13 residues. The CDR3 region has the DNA TGTGCCTGGAGTGTACGCTTCGACACTGAAGCTTTCTTT. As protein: CAWSVRFDTEAFF.

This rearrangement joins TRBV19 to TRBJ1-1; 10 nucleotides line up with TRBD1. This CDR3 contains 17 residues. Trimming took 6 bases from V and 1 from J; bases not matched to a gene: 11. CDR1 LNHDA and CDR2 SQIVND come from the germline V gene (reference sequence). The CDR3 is CASSGLPGQGTNTEAFF. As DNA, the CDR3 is TGTGCCAGTAGCGGCCTGCCGGGACAGGGGACGAACACTGAAGCTTTCTTT.